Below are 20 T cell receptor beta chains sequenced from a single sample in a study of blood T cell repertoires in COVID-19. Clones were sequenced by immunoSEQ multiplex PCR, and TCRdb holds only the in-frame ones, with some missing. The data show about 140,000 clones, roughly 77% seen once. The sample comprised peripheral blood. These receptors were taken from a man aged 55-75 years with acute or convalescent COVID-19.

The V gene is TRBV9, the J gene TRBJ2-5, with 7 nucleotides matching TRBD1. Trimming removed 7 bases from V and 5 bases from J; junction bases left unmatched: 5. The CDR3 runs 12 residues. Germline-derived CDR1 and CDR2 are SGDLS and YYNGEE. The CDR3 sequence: CASGRGRETQYF. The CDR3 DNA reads TGTGCCAGCGGAAGGGGGCGGGAGACCCAGTACTTC.

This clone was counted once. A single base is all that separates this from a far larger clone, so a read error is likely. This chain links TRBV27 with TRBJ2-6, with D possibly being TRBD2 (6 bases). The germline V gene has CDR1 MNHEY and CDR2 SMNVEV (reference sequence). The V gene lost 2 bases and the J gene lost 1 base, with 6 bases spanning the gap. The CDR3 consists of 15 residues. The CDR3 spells CASSLAGSGANVLTF. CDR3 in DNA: TGTGCCAGCAGTTTAGCGGGGTCTGGGGCCAACGTCCTGACTTTC.

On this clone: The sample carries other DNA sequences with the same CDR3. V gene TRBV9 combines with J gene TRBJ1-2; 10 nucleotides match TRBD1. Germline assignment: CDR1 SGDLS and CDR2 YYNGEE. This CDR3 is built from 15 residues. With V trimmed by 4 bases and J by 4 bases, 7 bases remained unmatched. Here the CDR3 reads CASSPRGQGGYGYTF. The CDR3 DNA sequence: TGTGCCAGCAGCCCCCGCGGACAGGGGGGCTATGGCTACACCTTC.

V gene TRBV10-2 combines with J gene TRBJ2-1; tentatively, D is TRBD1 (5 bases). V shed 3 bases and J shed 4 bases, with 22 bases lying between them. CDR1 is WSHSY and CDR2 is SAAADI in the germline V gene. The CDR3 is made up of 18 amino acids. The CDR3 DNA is TGCGCCAGCAGTGACACGACGCGCCTTAGCAGGGATTACAATGAGCAGTTCTTC. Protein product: CASSDTTRLSRDYNEQFF.

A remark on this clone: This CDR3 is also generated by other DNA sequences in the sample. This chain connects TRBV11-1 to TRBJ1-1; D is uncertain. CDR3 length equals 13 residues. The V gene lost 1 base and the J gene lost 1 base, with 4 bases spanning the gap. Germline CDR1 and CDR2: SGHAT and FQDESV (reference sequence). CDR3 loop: CASSLGENTEAFF. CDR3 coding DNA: TGTGCCAGCAGCTTAGGCGAGAACACTGAAGCTTTCTTT.

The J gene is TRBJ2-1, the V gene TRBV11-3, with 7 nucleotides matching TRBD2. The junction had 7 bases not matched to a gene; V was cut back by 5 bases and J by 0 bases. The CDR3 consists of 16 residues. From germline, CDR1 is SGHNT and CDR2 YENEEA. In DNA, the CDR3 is TGTGCCAGCAGCCCCTCTAGCGGTAGCTCCTACAATGAGCAGTTCTTC. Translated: CASSPSSGSSYNEQFF.

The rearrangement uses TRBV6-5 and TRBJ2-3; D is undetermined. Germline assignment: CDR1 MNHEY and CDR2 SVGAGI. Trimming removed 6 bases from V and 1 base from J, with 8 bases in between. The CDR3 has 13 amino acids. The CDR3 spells CASRPAGTDTQYF. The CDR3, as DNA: TGTGCCAGCAGGCCGGCGGGCACAGATACGCAGTATTTT.

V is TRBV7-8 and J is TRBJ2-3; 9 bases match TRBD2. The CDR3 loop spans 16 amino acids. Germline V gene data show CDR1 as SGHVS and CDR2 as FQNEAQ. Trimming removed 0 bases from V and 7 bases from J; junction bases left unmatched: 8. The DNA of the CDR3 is TGTGCCAGCAGCTTAGCGGGGGCGGGACTAGCATATACGCAGTATTTT. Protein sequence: CASSLAGAGLAYTQYF.

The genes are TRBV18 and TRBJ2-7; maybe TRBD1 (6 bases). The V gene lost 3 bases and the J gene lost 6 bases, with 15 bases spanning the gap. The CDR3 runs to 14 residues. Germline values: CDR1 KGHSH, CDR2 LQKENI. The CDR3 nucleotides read TGTGCCAGCTCACCCTACAGGGCCCCGGCCGAGCAGTACTTC. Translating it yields CASSPYRAPAEQYF.

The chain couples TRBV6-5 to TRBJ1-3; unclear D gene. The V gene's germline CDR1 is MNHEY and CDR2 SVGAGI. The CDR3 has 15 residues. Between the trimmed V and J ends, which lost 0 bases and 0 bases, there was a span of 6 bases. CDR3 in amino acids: CASSYSPDSGNTIYF. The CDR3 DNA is TGTGCCAGCAGTTACTCGCCAGACTCTGGAAACACCATATATTTT.

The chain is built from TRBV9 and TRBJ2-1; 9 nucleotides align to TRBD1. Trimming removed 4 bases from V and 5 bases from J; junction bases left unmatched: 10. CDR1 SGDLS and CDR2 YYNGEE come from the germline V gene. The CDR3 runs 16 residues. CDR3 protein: CASSPQTGGPHNEQFF. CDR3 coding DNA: TGTGCCAGCAGCCCCCAGACAGGGGGGCCCCACAATGAGCAGTTCTTC. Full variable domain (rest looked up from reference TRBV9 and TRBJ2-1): DSGVTQTPKHLITATGQRVTLRCSPRSGDLSVYWYQQSLDQGLQFLIQYYNGEERAKGNILERFSAQQFPDLHSELNLSSLELGDSALYFCASSPQTGGPHNEQFFGPGTRLTVL.

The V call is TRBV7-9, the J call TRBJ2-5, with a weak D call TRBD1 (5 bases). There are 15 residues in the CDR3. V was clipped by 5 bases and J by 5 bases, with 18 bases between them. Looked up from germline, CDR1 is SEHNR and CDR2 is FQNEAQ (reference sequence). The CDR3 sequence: CASSPLGWGLETQYF. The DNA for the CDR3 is TGTGCCAGCAGCCCACTCGGTTGGGGCCTGGAGACCCAGTACTTC.

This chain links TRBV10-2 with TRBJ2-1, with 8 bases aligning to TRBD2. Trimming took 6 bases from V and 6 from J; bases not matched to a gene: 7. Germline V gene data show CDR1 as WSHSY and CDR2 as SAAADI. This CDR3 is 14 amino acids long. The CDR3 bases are TGCGCCAGCAGGCCGGGACTAGGGCCCAATGAGCAGTTCTTC. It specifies CASRPGLGPNEQFF.

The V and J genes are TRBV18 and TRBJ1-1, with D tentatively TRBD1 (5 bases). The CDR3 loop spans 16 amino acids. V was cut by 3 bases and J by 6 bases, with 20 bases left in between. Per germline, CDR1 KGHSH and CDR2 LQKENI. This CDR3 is CASSPESQGGKSEAFF. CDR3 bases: TGTGCCAGCTCACCCGAATCCCAGGGTGGAAAATCTGAAGCTTTCTTT.

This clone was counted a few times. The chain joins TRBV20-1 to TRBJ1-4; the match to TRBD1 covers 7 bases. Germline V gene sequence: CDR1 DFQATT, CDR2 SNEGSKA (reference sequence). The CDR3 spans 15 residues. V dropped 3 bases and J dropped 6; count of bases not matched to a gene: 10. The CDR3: CSASLQGYEDEKLFF. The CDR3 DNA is TGCAGTGCTAGTCTACAGGGGTATGAGGATGAAAAACTGTTTTTT.

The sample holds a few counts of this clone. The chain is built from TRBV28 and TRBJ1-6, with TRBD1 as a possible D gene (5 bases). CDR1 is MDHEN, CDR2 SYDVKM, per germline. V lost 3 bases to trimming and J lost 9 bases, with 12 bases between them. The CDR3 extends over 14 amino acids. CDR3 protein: CASSFPRASSPLHF. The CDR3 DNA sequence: TGTGCCAGCAGTTTTCCCAGGGCATCTTCACCCCTCCACTTT.

In nucleotides, the CDR3 is TGTGCCACCAGCAGGGCAAGACAGGGGGCTAGCTCCTACAATGAGCAGTTCTTC. It translates to CATSRARQGASSYNEQFF. The chain links TRBV15 to TRBJ2-1, with 10 bases lining up with TRBD1. The CDR3 runs to 18 residues. J was trimmed by 0 bases and V by 3 bases; bases with no gene match: 8. CDR1 is LNHNV, CDR2 YYDKDF, per germline (reference sequence).

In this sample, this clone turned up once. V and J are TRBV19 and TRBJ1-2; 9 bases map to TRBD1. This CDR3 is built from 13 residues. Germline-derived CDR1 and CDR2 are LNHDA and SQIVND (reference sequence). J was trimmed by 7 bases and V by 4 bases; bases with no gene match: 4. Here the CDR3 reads CASSKQGARGYTF. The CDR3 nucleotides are TGTGCCAGTAGTAAACAGGGGGCGCGTGGCTACACCTTC.

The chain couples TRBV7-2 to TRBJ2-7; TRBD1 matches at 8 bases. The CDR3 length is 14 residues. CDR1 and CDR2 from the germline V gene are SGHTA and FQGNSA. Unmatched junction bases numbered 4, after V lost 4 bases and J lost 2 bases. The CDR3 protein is CASSSGTGPYEQYF. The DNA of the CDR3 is TGTGCCAGCAGCTCCGGGACAGGACCCTACGAGCAGTACTTC.

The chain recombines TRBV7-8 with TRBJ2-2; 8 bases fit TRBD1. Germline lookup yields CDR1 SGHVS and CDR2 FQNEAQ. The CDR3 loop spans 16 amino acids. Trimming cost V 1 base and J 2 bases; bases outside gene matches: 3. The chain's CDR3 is CASSLDGQGNTGELFF. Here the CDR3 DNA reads TGTGCCAGCAGCTTAGACGGACAGGGTAACACCGGGGAGCTGTTTTTT.